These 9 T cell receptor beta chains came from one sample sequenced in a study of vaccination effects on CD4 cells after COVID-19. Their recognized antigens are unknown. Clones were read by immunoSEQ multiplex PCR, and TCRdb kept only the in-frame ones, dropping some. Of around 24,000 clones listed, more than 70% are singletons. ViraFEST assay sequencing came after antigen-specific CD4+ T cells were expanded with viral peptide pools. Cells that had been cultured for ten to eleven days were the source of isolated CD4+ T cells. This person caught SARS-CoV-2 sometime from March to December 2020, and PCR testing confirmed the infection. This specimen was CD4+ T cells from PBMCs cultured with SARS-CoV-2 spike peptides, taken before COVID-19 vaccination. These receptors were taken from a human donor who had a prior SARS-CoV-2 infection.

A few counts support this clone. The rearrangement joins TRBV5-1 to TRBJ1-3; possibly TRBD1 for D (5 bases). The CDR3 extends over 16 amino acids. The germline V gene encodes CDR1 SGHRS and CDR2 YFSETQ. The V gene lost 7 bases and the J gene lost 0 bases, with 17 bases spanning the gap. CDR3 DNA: TGCGCCAGCCAACTGACAGCTAGGAGCTCTGGAAACACCATATATTTT. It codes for CASQLTARSSGNTIYF.

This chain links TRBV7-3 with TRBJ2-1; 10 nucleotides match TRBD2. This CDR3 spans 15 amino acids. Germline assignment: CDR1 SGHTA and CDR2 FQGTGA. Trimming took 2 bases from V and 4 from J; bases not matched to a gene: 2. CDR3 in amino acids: CASSLASGGYNEQFF. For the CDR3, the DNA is TGTGCCAGCAGCTTAGCTAGCGGGGGATACAATGAGCAGTTCTTC. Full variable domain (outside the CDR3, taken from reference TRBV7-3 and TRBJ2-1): GAGVSQTPSNKVTEKGKYVELRCDPISGHTALYWYRQSLGQGPEFLIYFQGTGAADDSGLPNDRFFAVRPEGSVSTLKIQRTERGDSAVYLCASSLASGGYNEQFFGPGTRLTVL.

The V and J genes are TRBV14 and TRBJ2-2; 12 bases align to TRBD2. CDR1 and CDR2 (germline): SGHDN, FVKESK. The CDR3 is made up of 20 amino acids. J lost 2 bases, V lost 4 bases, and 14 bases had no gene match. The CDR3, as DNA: TGTGCCAGCAGCCCAGTAGGGGCTAGCGGGAGGGGAAGAAACACCGGGGAGCTGTTTTTT. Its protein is CASSPVGASGRGRNTGELFF.

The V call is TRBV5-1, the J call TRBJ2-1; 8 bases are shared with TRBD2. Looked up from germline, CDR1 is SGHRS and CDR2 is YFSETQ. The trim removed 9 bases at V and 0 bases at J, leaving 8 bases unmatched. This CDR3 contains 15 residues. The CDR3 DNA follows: TGCGCCACCTCAATAGCGGGGAGCTCCTACAATGAGCAGTTCTTC. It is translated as CATSIAGSSYNEQFF.

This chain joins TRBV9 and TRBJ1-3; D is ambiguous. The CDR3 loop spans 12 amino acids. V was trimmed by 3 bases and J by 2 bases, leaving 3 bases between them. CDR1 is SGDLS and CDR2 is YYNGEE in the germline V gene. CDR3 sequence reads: CASSDTGNTIYF. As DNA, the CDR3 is TGTGCCAGCAGCGACACTGGAAACACCATATATTTT.

The CDR3 region has the DNA TGTGCCAGCAGCGAACTAGCAGGTTCCTACAATGAGCAGTTCTTC. This gives the protein CASSELAGSYNEQFF. V and J are TRBV7-3 and TRBJ2-1; TRBD2 might be the D (6 bases). The V gene lost 5 bases and the J gene lost 1 base, with 12 bases spanning the gap. CDR3 size: 15 residues. Germline V gives CDR1 SGHTA, CDR2 FQGTGA.

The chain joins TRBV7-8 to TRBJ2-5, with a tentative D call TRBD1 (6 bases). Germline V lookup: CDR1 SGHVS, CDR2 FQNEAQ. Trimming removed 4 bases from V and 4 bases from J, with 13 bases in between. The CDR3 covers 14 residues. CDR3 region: CASSSQGWGETQYF. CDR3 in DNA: TGTGCCAGCAGCTCTCAGGGGTGGGGAGAGACCCAGTACTTC.

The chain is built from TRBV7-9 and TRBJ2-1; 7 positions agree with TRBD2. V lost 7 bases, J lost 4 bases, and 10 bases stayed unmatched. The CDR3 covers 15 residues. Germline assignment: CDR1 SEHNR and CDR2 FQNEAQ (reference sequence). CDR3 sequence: CASILTSAYYNEQFF. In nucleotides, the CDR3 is TGTGCCAGCATCCTAACTAGCGCGTATTACAATGAGCAGTTCTTC. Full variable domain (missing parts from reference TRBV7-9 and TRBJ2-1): DTGVSQNPRHKITKRGQNVTFRCDPISEHNRLYWYRQTLGQGPEFLTYFQNEAQLEKSRLLSDRFSAERPKGSFSTLEIQRTEQGDSAMYLCASILTSAYYNEQFFGPGTRLTVL.

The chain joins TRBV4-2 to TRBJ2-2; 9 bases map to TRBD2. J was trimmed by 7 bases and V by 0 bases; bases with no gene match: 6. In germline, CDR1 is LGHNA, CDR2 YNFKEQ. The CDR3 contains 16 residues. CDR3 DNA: TGTGCCAGCAGCCAAGATGGTAGCGGGGGACTCGGGGAGCTGTTTTTT. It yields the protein CASSQDGSGGLGELFF.